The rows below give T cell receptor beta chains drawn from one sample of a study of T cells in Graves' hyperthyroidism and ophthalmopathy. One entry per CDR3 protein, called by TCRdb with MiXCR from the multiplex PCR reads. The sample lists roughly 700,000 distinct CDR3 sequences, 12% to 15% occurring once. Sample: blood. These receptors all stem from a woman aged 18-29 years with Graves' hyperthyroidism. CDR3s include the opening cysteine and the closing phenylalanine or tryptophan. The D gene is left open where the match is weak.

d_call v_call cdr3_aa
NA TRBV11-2 CASSLGSRWETQYF
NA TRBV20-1 CSAITGLGSQPQHF
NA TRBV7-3 CASSSIPQDGYTF
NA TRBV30 CAWSLPDRRNQPQHF
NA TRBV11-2 CASSLERPTGKQFF
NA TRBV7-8 CASSLALQLYEQYF
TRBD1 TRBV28 CASIKQGNQPQHF
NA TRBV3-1 CASSTLPSDSSYNEQFF
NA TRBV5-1 CASSSGAGGNTIYF
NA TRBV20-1 CSAIDDFPTEAFF
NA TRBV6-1 CAGRTATDTQYF
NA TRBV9 CASSVGRAHYGYTF
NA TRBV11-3 CASSLDGNTDTQYF
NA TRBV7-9 CASSPRGELFF
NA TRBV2 CASSVFGNIIYF
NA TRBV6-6 CASSYRGYQPQHF
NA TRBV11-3 CASSTRTPTYEQYF
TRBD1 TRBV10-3 CAISPGTGSYNSPLHF
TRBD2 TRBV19 CASSTLAGAADTQYF
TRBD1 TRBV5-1 CASSWGRDRSTDTQYF
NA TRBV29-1 CSGSVVTGELFF
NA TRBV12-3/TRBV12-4 CASAGATGANVLTF
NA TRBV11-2 CASSLVGVFTGELFF
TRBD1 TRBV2 CASRESDRHSYEQYF
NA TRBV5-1 CASSADYFTDTQYF
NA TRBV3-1 CASSRGVYRNYNEQFF
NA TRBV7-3 CASSLRRGSSYNEQFF
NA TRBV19 CASSNAVGETQYF
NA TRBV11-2 CASSLEGTSPGNSPLHF
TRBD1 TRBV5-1 CASSSSDRVGEQYF
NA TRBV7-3 CASSPTGGNTIYF
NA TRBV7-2 CASSFDSGSTSSGANVLTF
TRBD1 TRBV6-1 CASSFGDSSSSGANVLTF
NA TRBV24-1 CATSDSWGDTQYF